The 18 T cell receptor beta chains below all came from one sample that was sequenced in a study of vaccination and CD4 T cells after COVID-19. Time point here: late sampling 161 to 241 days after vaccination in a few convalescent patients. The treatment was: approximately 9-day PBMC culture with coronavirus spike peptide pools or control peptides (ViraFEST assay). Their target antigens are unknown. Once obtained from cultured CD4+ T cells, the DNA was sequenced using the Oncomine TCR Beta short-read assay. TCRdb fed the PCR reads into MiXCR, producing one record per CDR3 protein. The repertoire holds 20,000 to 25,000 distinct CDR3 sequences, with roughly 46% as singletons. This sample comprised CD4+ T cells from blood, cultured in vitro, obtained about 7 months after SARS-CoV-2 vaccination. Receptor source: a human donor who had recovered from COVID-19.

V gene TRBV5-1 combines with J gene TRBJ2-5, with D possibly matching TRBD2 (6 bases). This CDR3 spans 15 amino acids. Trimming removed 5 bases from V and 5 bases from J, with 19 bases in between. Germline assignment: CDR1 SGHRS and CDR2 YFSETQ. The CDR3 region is CASSVLPGEGETQYF. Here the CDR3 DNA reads TGCGCCAGCAGTGTCCTCCCGGGAGAGGGGGAGACCCAGTACTTC. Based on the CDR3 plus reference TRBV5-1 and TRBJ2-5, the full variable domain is KAGVTQTPRYLIKTRGQQVTLSCSPISGHRSVSWYQQTPGQGLQFLFEYFSETQRNKGNFPGRFSGRQFSNSRSEMNVSTLELGDSALYLCASSVLPGEGETQYFGPGTRLLVL.

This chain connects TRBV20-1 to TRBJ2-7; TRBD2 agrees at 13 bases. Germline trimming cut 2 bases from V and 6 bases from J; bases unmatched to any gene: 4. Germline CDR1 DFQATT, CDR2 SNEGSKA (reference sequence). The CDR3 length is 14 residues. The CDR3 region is CSARPGTSGTEQYF. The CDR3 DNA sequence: TGCAGTGCTAGACCCGGGACTAGCGGGACCGAGCAGTACTTC.

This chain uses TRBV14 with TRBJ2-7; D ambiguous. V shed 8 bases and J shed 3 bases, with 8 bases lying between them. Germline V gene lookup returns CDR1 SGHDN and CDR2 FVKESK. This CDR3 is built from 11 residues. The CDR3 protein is CASGPYYEQYF. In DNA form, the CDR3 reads TGTGCCAGCGGGCCCTACTACGAGCAGTACTTC.

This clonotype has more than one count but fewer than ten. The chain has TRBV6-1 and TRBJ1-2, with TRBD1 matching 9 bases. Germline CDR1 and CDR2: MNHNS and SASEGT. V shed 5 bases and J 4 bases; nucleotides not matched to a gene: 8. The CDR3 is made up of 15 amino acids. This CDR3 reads CASSSPGQGAYGYTF. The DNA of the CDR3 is TGTGCCAGCAGTAGTCCGGGACAGGGAGCCTATGGCTACACCTTC.

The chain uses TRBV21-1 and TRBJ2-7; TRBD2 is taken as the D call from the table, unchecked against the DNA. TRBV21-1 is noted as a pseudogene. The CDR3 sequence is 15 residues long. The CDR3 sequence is CASSEAGMGSYEQYF. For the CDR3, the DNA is TGTGCCAGCAGCGAGGCGGGTATGGGCTCCTACGAGCAGTACTTC.

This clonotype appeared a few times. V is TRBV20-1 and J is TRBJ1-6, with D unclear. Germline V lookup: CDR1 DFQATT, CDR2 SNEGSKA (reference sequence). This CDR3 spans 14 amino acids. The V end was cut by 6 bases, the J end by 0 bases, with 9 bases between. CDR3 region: CSARRGSYNSPLHF. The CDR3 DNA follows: TGCAGTGCCCGACGGGGCTCCTATAATTCACCCCTCCACTTT.

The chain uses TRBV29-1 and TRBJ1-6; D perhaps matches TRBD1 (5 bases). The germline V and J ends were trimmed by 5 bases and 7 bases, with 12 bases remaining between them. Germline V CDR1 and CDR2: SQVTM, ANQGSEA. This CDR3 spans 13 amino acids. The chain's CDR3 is CSVSLGLNSPLHF. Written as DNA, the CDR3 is TGCAGCGTTAGCCTGGGACTCAATTCACCCCTCCACTTT. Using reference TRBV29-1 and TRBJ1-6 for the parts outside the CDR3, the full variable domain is SAVISQKPSRDICQRGTSLTIQCQVDSQVTMMFWYRQQPGQSLTLIATANQGSEATYESGFVIDKFPISRPNLTFSTLTVSNMSPEDSSIYLCSVSLGLNSPLHFGNGTRLTVT.

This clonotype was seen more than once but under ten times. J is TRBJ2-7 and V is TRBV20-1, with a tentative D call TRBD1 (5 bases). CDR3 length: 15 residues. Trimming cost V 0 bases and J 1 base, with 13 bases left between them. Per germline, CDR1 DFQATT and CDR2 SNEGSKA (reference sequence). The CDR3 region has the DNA TGCAGTGCTAGAGATCTGCTCTCAGGGTCCTACGAGCAGTACTTC. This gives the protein CSARDLLSGSYEQYF.

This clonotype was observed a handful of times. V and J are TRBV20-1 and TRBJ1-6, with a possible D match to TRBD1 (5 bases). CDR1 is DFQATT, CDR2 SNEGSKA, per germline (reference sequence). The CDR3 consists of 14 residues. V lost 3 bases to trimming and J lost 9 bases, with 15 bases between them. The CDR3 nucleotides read TGCAGTGCTAGGGCGTTGGGGCTAAGTTCACCCCTCCACTTT. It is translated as CSARALGLSSPLHF.

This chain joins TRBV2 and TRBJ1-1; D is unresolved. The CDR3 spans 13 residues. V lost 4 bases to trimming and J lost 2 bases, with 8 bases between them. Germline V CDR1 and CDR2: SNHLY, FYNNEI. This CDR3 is CASSVDLNTEAFF. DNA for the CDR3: TGTGCCAGCAGTGTGGACCTTAACACTGAAGCTTTCTTT.

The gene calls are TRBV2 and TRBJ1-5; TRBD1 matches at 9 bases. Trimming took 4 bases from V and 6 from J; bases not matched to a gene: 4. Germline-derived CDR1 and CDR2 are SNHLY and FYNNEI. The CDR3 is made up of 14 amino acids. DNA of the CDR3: TGTGCCAGCAGTGGGGACAGGGTTGGTCAGCCCCAGCATTTT. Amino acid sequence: CASSGDRVGQPQHF.

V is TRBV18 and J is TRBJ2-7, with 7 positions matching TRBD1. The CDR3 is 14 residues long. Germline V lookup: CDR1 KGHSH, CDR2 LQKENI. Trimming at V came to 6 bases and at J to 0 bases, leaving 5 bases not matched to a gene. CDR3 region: CASSTGALSYEQYF. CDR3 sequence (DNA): TGTGCCAGCTCCACAGGGGCCCTCTCCTACGAGCAGTACTTC.

CDR3 nucleotides: TGCAGTGCTCCCTCCCGGGCGGGATTGGTGGTGGGCACTGAAGCTTTCTTT. This codes for CSAPSRAGLVVGTEAFF. This chain connects TRBV20-1 to TRBJ1-1; D is uncertain. The length of the CDR3 is 17 residues. The germline gives CDR1 DFQATT, CDR2 SNEGSKA (reference sequence). V shed 5 bases and J shed 4 bases, with 26 bases lying between them.

DNA for the CDR3: TGCAGTGCTAGAGATTTTGTCTGGGGCTACACCTTC. As protein: CSARDFVWGYTF. This chain joins TRBV20-1 and TRBJ1-2; D gene unclear. The V gene's germline CDR1 is DFQATT and CDR2 SNEGSKA (reference sequence). The CDR3 length is 12 residues. Trimming stripped 0 bases from V and 8 bases from J, with 10 bases between.

The CDR3 sequence: CSAKSWDRGTYNSPLHF. The DNA for the CDR3 is TGCAGTGCCAAATCGTGGGACAGGGGCACCTATAATTCACCCCTCCACTTT. The chain employs TRBV20-1 and TRBJ1-6, with 10 bases lining up with TRBD1. The CDR3 sequence is 17 residues long. The V gene's germline CDR1 is DFQATT and CDR2 SNEGSKA (reference sequence). Trimming removed 6 bases from V and 2 bases from J; junction bases left unmatched: 10.

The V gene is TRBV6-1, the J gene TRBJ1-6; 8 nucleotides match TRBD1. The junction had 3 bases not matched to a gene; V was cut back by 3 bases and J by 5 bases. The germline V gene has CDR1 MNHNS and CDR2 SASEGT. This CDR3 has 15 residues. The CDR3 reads CASSEGTGHNSPLHF. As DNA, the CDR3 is TGTGCCAGCAGTGAGGGGACAGGCCATAATTCACCCCTCCACTTT.

This CDR3 reads CASSRVGGASTDTQYF. For the CDR3, the DNA is TGTGCCAGCTCCCGGGTCGGAGGAGCTAGCACAGATACGCAGTATTTT. V usage is TRBV27 and J usage is TRBJ2-3; TRBD2 is a possible D gene (5 bases). CDR1 MNHEY and CDR2 SMNVEV come from the germline V gene (reference sequence). V shed 8 bases and J shed 0 bases, with 18 bases lying between them. The CDR3 runs 16 residues.

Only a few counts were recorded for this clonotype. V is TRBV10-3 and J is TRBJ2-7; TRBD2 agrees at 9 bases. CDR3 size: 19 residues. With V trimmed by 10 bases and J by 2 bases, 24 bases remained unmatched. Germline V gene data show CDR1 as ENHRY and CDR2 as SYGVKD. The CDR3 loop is CASASTFSGREGAPYEQYF. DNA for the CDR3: TGTGCCAGCGCATCAACCTTTAGCGGGAGAGAGGGGGCCCCCTACGAGCAGTACTTC.